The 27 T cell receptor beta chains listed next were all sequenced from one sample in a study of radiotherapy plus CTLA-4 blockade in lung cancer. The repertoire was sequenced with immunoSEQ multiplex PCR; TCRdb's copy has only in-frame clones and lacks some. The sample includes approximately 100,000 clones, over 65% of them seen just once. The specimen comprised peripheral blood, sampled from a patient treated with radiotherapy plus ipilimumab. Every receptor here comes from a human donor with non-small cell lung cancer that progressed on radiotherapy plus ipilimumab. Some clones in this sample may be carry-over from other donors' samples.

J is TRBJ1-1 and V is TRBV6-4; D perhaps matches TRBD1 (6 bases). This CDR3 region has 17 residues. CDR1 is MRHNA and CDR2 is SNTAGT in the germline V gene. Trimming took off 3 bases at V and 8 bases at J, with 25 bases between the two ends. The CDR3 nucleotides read TGTGCCAGCAGTGAGCCATTCCCAACCGGGGGCAATCACGAAGCTTTCTTT. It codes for CASSEPFPTGGNHEAFF.

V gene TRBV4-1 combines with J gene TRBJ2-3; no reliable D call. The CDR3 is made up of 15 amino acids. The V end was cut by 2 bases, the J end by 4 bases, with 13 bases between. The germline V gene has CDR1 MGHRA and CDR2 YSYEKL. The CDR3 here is CASSQQLLKADTQYF. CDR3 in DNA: TGCGCCAGCAGCCAACAGCTTCTTAAGGCAGATACGCAGTATTTT.

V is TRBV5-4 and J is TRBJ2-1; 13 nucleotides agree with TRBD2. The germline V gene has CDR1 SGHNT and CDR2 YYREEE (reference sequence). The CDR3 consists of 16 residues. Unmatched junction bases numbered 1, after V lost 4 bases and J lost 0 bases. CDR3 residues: CASSRLAGGSYNEQFF. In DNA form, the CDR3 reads TGTGCCAGCAGCCGACTAGCGGGGGGCTCCTACAATGAGCAGTTCTTC.

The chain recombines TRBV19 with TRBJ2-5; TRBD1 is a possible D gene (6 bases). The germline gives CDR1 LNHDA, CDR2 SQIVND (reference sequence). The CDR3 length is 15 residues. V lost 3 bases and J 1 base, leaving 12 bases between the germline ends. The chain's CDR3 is CASSMTDSSQETQYF. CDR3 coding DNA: TGTGCCAGTAGTATGACGGACAGTTCCCAAGAGACCCAGTACTTC.

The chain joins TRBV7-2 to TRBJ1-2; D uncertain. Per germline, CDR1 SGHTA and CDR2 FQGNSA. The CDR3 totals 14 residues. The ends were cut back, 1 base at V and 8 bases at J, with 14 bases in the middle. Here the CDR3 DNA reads TGTGCCAGCAGCTTAGATCGGCGGAGGAACGGCTACACCTTC. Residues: CASSLDRRRNGYTF.

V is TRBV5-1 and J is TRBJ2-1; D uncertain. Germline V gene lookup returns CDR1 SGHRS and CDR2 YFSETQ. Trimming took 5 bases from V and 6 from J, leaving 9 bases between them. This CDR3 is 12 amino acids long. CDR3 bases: TGCGCCAGCAGTTTTGGGTTCAATGAGCAGTTCTTC. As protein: CASSFGFNEQFF.

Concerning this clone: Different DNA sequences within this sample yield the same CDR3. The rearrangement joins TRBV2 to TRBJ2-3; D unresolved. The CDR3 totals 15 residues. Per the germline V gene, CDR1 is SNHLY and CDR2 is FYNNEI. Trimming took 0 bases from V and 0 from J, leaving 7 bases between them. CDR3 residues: CASSEARSSTDTQYF. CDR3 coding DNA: TGTGCCAGCAGTGAAGCTAGGTCTAGCACAGATACGCAGTATTTT.

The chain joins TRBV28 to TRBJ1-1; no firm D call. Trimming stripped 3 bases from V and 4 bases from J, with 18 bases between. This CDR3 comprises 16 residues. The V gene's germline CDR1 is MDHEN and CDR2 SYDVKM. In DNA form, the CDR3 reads TGTGCCAGCAGTTTTGGAGGTTTTCTAGGCTTCACTGAAGCTTTCTTT. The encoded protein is CASSFGGFLGFTEAFF.

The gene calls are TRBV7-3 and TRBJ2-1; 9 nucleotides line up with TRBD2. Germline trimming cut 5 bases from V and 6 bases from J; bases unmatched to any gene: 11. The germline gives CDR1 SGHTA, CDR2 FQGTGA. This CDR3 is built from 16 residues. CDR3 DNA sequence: TGTGCCAGCAGCCCCCGAGGACTAGCGAGTGGCAATGAGCAGTTCTTC. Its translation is CASSPRGLASGNEQFF.

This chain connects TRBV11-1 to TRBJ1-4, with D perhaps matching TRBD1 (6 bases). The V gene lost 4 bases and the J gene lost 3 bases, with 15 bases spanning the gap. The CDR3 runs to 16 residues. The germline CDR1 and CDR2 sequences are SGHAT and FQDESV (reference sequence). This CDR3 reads CASSSLDYRANEKLFF. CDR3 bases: TGTGCCAGCAGCTCACTCGACTACAGGGCTAATGAAAAACTGTTTTTT. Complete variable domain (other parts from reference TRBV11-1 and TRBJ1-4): EAEVAQSPRYKITEKSQAVAFWCDPISGHATLYWYRQILGQGPELLVQFQDESVVDDSQLPKDRFSAERLKGVDSTLKIQPAELGDSAMYLCASSSLDYRANEKLFFGSGTQLSVL.

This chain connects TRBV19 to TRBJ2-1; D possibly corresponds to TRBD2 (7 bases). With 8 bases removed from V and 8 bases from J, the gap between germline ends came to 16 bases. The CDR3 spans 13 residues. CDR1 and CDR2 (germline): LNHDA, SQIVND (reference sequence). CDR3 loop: CASGWGGPDEQFF. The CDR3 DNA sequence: TGTGCCAGTGGCTGGGGGGGGCCTGATGAGCAGTTCTTC.

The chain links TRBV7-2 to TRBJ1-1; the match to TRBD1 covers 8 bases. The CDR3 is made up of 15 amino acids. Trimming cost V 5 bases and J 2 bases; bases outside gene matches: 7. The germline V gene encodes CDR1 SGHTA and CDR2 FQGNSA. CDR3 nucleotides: TGTGCCAGCAGCGTCTCCGGGACAGGAAACACTGAAGCTTTCTTT. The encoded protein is CASSVSGTGNTEAFF. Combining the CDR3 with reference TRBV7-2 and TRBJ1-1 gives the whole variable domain GAGVSQSPSNKVTEKGKDVELRCDPISGHTALYWYRQSLGQGLEFLIYFQGNSAPDKSGLPSDRFSAERTGGSVSTLTIQRTQQEDSAVYLCASSVSGTGNTEAFFGQGTRLTVV.

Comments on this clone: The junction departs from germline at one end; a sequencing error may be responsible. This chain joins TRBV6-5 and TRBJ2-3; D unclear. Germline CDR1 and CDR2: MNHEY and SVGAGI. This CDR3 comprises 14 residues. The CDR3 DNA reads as TGTGCCAGCCGTTATCCAGGAGACACAGATACGCAGTATTTT. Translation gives CASRYPGDTDTQYF.

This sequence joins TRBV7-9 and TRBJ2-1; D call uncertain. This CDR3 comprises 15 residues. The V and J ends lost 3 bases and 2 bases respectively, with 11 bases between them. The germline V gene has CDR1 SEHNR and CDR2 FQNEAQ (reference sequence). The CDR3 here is CASSLGSYTYNEQFF. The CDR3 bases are TGTGCCAGCAGCTTGGGCAGCTACACCTACAATGAGCAGTTCTTC.

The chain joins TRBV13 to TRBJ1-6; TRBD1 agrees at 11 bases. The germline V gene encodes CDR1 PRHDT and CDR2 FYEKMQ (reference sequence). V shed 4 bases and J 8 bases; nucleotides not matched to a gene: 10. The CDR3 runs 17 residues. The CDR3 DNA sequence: TGTGCCAGCAGCTCCGCCGGGACAGGGGGTGAATATTCACCCCTCCACTTT. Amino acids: CASSSAGTGGEYSPLHF.

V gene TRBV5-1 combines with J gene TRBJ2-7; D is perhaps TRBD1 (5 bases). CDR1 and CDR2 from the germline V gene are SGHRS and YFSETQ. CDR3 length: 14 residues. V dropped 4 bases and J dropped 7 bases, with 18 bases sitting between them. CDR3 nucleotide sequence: TGCGCCAGCAGCCTCCTTACAGGTCAGGAGGAGCAGTACTTC. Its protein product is CASSLLTGQEEQYF.

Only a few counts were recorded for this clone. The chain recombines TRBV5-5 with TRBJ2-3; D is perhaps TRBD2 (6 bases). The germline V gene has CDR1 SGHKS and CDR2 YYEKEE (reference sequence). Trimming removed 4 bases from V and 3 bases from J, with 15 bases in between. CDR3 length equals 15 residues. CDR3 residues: CASSEQRVETDTQYF. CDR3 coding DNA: TGTGCCAGCAGCGAGCAGCGGGTCGAAACAGATACGCAGTATTTT. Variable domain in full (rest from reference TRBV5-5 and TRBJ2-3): DAGVTQSPTHLIKTRGQQVTLRCSPISGHKSVSWYQQVLGQGPQFIFQYYEKEERGRGNFPDRFSARQFPNYSSELNVNALLLGDSALYLCASSEQRVETDTQYFGPGTRLTVL.

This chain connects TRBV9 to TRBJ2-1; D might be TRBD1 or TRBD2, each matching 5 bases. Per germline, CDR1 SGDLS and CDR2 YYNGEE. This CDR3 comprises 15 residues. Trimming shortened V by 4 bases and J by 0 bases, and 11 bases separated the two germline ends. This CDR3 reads CASSPGTDSYNEQFF. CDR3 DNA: TGTGCCAGCAGCCCTGGGACCGACTCCTACAATGAGCAGTTCTTC.

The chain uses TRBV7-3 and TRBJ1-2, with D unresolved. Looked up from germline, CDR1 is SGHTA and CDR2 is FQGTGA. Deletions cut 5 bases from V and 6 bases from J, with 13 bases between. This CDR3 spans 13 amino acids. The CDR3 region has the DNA TGTGCCAGCAGCGCTGGACGTGCCCATGGCTACACCTTC. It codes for CASSAGRAHGYTF.

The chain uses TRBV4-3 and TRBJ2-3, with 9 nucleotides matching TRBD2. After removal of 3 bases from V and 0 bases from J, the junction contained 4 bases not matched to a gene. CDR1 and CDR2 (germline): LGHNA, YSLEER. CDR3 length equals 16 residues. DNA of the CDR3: TGCGCCAGCAGCCACCTTAGCGGGGGAAGCACAGATACGCAGTATTTT. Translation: CASSHLSGGSTDTQYF.

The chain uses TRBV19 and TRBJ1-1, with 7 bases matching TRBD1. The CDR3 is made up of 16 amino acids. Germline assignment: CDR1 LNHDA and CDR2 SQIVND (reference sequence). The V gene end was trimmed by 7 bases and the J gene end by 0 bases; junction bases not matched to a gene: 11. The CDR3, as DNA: TGTGCCAGTACCAATTCCCCCGGGACAGTGAACACTGAAGCTTTCTTT. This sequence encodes CASTNSPGTVNTEAFF.

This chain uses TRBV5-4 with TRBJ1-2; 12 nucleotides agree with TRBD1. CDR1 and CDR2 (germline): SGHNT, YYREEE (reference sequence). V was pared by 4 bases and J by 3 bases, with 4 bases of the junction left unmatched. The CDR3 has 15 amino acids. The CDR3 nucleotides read TGTGCCAGCAGCGGGGGACAGGGGGCATACTATGGCTACACCTTC. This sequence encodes CASSGGQGAYYGYTF.

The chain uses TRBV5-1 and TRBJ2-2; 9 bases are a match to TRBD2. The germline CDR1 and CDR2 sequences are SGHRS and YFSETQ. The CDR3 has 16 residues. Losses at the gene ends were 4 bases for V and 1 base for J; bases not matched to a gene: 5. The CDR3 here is CASSLLAGENTGELFF. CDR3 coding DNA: TGCGCCAGCAGCCTTTTAGCGGGGGAGAACACCGGGGAGCTGTTTTTT.

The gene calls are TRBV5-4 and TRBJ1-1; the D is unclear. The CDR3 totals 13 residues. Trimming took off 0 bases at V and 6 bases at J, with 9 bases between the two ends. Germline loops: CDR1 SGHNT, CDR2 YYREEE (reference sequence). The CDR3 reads CASSLAGYPEAFF. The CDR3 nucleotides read TGTGCCAGCAGCTTGGCCGGGTATCCTGAAGCTTTCTTT.

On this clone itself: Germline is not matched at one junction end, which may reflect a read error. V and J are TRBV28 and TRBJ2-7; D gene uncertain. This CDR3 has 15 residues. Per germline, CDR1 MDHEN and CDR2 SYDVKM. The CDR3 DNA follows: TGTGCCAGCAGTCCCCCACGTATAGGAACCTACAAGCAGTACTTC. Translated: CASSPPRIGTYKQYF.

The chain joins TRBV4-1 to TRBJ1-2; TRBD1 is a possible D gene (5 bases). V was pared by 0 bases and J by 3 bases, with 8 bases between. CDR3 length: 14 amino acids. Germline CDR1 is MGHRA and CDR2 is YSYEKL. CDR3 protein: CASSQEAGDYGYTF. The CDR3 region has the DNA TGCGCCAGCAGCCAAGAAGCGGGGGACTATGGCTACACCTTC.

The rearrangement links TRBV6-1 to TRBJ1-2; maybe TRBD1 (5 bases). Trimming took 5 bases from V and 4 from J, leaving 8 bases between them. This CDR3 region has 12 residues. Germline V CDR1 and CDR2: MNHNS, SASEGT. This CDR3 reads CASSPGIYGYTF. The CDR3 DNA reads TGTGCCAGCAGTCCAGGGATCTATGGCTACACCTTC.